This TCR beta chain was sequenced during a study of shared clonotypes between healthy human individuals. Study-wide results and limits: Estimated clonotype richness was generally higher in naive than memory subsets.

Germline CDR1 is MNHEY and CDR2 is SMNVEV (reference sequence). The CDR3 runs to 13 residues. V was clipped by 2 bases and J by 10 bases, with 14 bases between them. Once extracted for a subset, genomic DNA was divided evenly among several immunoSEQ plates. TCRdb's copy holds only in-frame clones and misses some; the assay was immunoSEQ multiplex PCR. The sample lists approximately 1,000,000 clones; approximately 80% were seen once. Recent vaccinations or acute infections were absent in the healthy HIV-negative adult donors. Only Caucasian adults living in Nashville, Tennessee made up the donor group. To note about this clone: Antigen: not known.

What was sequenced was memory CD4+ T cells from PBMCs. Subset of the sample: CD45RA-negative fraction. The J gene is TRBJ1-1, the V gene TRBV27; tentatively, D is TRBD1 (5 bases). The receptor comes from a man younger than 35 in good health. Some clones in this sample may be carry-over from other donors' samples. The CDR3 sequence is CASSLGRGIRAFF. Written as DNA, the CDR3 is TGTGCCAGCAGTTTAGGTCGGGGGATTAGAGCTTTCTTT.